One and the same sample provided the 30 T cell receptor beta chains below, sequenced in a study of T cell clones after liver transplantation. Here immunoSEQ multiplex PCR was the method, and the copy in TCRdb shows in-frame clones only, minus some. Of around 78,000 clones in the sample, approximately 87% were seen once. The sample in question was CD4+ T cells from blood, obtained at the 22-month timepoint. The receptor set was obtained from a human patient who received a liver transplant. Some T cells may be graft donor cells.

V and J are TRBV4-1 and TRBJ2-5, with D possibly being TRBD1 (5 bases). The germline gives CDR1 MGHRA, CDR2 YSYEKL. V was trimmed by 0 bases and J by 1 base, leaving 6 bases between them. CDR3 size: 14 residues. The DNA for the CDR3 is TGCGCCAGCAGCCAAGATCAGGGCCAAGAGACCCAGTACTTC. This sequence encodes CASSQDQGQETQYF.

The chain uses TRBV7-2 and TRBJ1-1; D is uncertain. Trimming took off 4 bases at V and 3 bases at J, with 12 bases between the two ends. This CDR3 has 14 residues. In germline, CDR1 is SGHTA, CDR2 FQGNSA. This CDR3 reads CASSYIVGDTEAFF. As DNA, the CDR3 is TGTGCCAGCAGCTATATCGTAGGCGACACTGAAGCTTTCTTT.

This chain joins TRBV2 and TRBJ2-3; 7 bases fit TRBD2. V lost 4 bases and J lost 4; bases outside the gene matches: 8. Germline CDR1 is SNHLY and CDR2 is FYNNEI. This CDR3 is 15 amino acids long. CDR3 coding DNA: TGTGCCAGCAGTGTTGGCGGGAGTATCCCAGATACGCAGTATTTT. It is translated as CASSVGGSIPDTQYF.

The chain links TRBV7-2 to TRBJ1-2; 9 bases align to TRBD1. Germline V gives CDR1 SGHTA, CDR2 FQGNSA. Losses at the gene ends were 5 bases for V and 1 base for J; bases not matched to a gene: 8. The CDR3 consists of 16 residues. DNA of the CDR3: TGTGCCAGCAGCCCGACAGGGGGGGCCCATAACTATGGCTACACCTTC. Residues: CASSPTGGAHNYGYTF.

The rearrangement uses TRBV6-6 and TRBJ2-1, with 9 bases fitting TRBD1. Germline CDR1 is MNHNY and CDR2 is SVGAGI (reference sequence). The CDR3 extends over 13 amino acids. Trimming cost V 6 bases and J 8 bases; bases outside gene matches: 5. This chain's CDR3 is CASRRTGDHEQFF. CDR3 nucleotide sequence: TGTGCCAGCAGACGGACAGGGGACCATGAGCAGTTCTTC.

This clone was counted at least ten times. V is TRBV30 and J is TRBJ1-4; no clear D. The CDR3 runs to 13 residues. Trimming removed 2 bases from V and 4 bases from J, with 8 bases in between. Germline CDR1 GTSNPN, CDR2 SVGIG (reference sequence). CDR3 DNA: TGTGCCTGGAGTCCCAACGGTAATGAAAAACTGTTTTTT. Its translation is CAWSPNGNEKLFF.

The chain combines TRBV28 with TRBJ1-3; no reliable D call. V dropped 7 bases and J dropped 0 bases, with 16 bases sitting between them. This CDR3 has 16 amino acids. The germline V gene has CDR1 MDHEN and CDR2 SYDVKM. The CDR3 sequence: CASTLGGDFSGNTIYF. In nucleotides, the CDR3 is TGTGCCAGCACTTTGGGCGGGGATTTCTCTGGAAACACCATATATTTT.

This chain's CDR3 is CATRLTGAQYGYTF. The CDR3 nucleotides are TGTGCCACCCGCCTGACAGGGGCTCAGTATGGCTACACCTTC. The rearrangement links TRBV28 to TRBJ1-2; TRBD1 matches at 8 bases. CDR1 and CDR2 from the germline V gene are MDHEN and SYDVKM. CDR3 length: 14 amino acids. V lost 10 bases to trimming and J lost 5 bases; unmatched junction nucleotides: 12.

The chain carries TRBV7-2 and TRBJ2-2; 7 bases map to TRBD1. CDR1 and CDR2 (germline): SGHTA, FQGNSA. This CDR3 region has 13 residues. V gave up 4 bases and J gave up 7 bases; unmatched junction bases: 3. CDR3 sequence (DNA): TGTGCCAGCAGCTCCAGACAGGGCGGGGAGCTGTTTTTT. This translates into CASSSRQGGELFF.

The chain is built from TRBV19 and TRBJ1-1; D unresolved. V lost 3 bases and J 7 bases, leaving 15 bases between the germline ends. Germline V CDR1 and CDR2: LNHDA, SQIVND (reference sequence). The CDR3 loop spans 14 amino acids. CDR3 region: CASSMQSAGYEAFF. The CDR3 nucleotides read TGTGCCAGTAGTATGCAAAGTGCGGGGTATGAAGCTTTCTTT.

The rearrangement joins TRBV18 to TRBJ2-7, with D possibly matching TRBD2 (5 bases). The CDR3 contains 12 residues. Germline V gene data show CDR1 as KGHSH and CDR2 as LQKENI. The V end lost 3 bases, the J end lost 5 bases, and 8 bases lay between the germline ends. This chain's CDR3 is CASSPGVHEQYF. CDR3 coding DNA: TGTGCCAGCTCACCCGGGGTCCACGAGCAGTACTTC.

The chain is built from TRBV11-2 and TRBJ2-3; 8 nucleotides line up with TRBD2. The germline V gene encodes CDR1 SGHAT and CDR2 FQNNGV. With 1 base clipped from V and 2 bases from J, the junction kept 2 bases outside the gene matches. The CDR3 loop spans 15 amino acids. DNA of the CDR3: TGTGCCAGCAGCTTAGCAGCGGGAGTCACAGATACGCAGTATTTT. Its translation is CASSLAAGVTDTQYF. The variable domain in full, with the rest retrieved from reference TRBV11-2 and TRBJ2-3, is EAGVAQSPRYKIIEKRQSVAFWCNPISGHATLYWYQQILGQGPKLLIQFQNNGVVDDSQLPKDRFSAERLKGVDSTLKIQPAKLEDSAVYLCASSLAAGVTDTQYFGPGTRLTVL.

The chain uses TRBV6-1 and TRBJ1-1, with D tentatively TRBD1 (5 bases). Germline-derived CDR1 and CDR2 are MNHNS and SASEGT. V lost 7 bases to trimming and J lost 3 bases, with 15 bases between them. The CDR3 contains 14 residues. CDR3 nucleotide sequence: TGTGCCAGCACCCCCTTACGGACACACACTGAAGCTTTCTTT. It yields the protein CASTPLRTHTEAFF.

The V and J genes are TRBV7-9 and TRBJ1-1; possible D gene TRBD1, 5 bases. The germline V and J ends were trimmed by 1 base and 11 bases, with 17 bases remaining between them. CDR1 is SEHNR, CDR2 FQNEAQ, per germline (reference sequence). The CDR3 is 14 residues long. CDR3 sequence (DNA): TGTGCCAGCAGCTTAGTCATCCAGGGAGCGGAGGCTTTCTTT. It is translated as CASSLVIQGAEAFF.

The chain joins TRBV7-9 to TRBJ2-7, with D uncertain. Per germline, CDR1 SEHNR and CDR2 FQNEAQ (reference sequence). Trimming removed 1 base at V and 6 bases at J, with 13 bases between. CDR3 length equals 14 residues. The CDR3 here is CASSLGVVAGEQYF. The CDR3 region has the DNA TGTGCCAGCAGCTTAGGAGTAGTGGCTGGCGAGCAGTACTTC.

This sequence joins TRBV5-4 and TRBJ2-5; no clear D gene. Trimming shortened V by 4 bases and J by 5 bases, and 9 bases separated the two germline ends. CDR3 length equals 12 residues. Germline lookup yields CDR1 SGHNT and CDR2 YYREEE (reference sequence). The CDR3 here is CASSPDAETQYF. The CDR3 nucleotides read TGTGCCAGCAGCCCGGACGCTGAGACCCAGTACTTC.

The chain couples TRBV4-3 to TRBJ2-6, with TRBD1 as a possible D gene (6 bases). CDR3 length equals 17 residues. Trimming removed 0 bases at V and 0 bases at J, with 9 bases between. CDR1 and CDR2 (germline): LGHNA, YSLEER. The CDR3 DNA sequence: TGCGCCAGCAGCCAAGACAGGACAGTCTCTGGGGCCAACGTCCTGACTTTC. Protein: CASSQDRTVSGANVLTF.

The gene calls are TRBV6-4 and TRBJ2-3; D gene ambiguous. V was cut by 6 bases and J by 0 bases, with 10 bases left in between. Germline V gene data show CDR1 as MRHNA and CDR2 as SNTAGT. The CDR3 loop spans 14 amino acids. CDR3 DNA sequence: TGTGCCAGCAGCCTGTTTAGTAGCACAGATACGCAGTATTTT. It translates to CASSLFSSTDTQYF.

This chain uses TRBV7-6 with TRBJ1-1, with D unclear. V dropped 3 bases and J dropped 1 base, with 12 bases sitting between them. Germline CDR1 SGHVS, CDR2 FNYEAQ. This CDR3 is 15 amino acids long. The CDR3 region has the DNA TGTGCCAGCAGCTTTAAGGGTATAAAGAACACTGAAGCTTTCTTT. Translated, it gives CASSFKGIKNTEAFF. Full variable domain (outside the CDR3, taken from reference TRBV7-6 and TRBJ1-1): GAGVSQSPRYKVTKRGQDVALRCDPISGHVSLYWYRQALGQGPEFLTYFNYEAQQDKSGLPNDRFSAERPEGSISTLTIQRTEQRDSAMYRCASSFKGIKNTEAFFGQGTRLTVV.

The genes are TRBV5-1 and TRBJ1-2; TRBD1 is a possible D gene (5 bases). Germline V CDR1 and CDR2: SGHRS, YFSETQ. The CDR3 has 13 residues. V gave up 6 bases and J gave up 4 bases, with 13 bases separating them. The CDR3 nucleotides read TGCGCCAGCACCCTGGGGGGTAGCTATGGCTACACCTTC. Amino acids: CASTLGGSYGYTF.

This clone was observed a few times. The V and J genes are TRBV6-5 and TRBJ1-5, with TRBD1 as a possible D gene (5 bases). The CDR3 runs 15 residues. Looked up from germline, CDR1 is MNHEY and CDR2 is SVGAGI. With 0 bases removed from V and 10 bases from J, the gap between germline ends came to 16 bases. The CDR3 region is CASSYSMRGGFPQHF. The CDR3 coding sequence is TGTGCCAGCAGTTACTCGATGAGGGGAGGGTTTCCCCAGCATTTT.

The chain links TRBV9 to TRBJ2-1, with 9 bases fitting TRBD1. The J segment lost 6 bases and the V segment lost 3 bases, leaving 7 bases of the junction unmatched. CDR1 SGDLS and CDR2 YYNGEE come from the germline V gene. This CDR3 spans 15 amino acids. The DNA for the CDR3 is TGTGCCAGCAGCGGGGGACAGGGTATACTCAATGAGCAGTTCTTC. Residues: CASSGGQGILNEQFF.

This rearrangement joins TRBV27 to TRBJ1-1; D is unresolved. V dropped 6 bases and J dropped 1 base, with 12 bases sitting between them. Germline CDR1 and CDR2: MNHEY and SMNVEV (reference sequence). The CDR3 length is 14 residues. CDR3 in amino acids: CASSPLLENTEAFF. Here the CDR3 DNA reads TGTGCCAGCAGCCCACTCCTGGAGAACACTGAAGCTTTCTTT.

CDR3 in amino acids: CASSSPSIAALRAQGQFF. The DNA of the CDR3 is TGTGCCAGCAGCTCTCCTTCCATAGCGGCCCTCAGGGCCCAGGGGCAGTTCTTC. The chain is built from TRBV7-2 and TRBJ2-1, with D perhaps TRBD2 (6 bases). Germline V gene sequence: CDR1 SGHTA, CDR2 FQGNSA. V lost 4 bases and J lost 12, with 31 bases in between. The CDR3 extends over 18 amino acids.

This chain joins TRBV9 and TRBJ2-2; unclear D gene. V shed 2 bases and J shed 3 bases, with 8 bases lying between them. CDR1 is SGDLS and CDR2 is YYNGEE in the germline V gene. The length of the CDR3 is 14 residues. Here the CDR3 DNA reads TGTGCCAGCAGCGTTCGCCTCGACACCGGGGAGCTGTTTTTT. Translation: CASSVRLDTGELFF.

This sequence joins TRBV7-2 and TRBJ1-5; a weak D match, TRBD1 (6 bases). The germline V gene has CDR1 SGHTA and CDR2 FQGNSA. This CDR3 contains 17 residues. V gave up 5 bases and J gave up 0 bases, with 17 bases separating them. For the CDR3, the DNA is TGTGCCAGCAGCCAGGACCGGGGGACATATAGCAATCAGCCCCAGCATTTT. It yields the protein CASSQDRGTYSNQPQHF.

The DNA for the CDR3 is TGTGCCAGTAGTCCCTCATTCGGATCCCGCGACTACGAGCAGTACTTC. This sequence encodes CASSPSFGSRDYEQYF. The chain couples TRBV19 to TRBJ2-7, with unresolved D. The V end was cut by 5 bases, the J end by 3 bases, with 20 bases between. CDR3 length: 16 residues. CDR1 is LNHDA and CDR2 is SQIVND in the germline V gene (reference sequence).

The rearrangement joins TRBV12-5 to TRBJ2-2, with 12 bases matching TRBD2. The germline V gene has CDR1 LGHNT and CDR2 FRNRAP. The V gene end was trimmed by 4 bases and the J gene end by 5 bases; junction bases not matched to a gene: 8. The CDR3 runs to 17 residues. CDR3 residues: CASGSPLAGGPTGELFF. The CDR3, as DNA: TGTGCTAGTGGTTCGCCACTAGCGGGGGGACCGACCGGGGAGCTGTTTTTT.

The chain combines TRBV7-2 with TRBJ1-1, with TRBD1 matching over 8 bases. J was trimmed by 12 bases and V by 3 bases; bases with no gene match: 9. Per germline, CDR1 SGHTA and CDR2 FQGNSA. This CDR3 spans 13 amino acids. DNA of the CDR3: TGTGCCAGCAGCTTGGGTGGACAGGGAGCGACTTTCTTT. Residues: CASSLGGQGATFF.

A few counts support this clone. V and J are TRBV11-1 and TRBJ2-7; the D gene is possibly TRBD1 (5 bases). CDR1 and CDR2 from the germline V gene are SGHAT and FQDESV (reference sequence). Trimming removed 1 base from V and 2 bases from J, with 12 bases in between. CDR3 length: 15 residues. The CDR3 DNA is TGTGCCAGCAGCTTAGGAAGACAGAAACCCTACGAGCAGTACTTC. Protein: CASSLGRQKPYEQYF.